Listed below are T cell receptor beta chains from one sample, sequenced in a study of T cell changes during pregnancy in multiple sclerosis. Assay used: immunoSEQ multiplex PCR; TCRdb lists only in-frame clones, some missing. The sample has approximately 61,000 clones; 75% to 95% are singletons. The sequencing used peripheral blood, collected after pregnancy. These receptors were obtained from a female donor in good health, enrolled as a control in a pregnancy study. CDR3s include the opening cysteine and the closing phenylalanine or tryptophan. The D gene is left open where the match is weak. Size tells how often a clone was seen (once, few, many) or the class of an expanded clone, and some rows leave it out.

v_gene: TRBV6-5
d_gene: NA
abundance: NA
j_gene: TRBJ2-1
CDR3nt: TGTGCCAGCAGTTACTCCACCGGAACTAGGGATAATGAGCAGTTCTTC
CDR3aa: CASSYSTGTRDNEQFF

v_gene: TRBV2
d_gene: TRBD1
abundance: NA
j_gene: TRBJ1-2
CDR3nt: TGTGCCAGCAGGCGGGGACAGGGTAGCTATGGCTACACCTTC
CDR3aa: CASRRGQGSYGYTF

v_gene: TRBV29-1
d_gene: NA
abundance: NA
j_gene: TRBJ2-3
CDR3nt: TGCAGCCCAGAAATAAATACGCAGTATTTT
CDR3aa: CSPEINTQYF

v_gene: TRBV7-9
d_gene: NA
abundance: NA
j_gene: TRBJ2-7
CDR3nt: TGTGCCAGCAGCGTCCAGGGGGGAGAATACGAGCAGTACTTC
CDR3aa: CASSVQGGEYEQYF

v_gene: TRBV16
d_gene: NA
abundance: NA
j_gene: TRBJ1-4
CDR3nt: TGTGCCAGCAGCCCGCAGGGAGGCAGACTGTTTTTT
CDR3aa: CASSPQGGRLFF

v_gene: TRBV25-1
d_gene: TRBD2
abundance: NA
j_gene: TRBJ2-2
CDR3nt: TGTGCCAGCAGTGATCTCCAACGGGAGGGCACCGGGGAGCTGTTTTTT
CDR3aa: CASSDLQREGTGELFF

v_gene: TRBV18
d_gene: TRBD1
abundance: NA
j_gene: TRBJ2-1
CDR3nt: TGTGCCAGCTCACCCTCAGGGGGAGATAGGTTGAATGAGCAGTTCTTC
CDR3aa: CASSPSGGDRLNEQFF

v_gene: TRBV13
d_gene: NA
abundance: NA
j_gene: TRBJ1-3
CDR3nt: TGTGCCAGCAGCTTAAGAGGGCGGGGAAACACCATATATTTT
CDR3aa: CASSLRGRGNTIYF

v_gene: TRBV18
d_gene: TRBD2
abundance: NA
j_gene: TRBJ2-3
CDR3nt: TGTGCCAGCTCACCAAATCTGGGGAGCGGGAGCGGTGGCACAGATACGCAGTATTTT
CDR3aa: CASSPNLGSGSGGTDTQYF

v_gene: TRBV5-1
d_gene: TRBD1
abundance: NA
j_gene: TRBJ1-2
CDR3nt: TGCGCCAGCAGCCCCGGACAGGGAGGAAAAAACTATGGCTACACCTTC
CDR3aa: CASSPGQGGKNYGYTF

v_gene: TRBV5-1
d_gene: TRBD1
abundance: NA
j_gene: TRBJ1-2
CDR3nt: TGCGCCAGCAGCGGGGGGACAGAGGACGACTATGGCTACACCTTC
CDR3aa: CASSGGTEDDYGYTF

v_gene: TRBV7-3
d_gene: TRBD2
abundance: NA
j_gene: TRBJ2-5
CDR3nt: TGTGCCAGCAGCTTATTTAGTCGCGGGGGGGCTAATATGGTGACCCAGTACTTC
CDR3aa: CASSLFSRGGANMVTQYF

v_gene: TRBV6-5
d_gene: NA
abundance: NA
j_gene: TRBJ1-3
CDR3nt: TGTGCCAGCAGTTACTCAGCTCCTACTGGAAACACCATATATTTT
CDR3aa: CASSYSAPTGNTIYF

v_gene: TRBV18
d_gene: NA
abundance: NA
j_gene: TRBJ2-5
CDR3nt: TGTGCCAGCTCACCAGTTACAGGGGAGACCCAGTACTTC
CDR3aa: CASSPVTGETQYF

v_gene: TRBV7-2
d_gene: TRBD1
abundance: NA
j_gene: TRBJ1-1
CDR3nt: TGTGCCAGCAGCTTAGTGCCGGGACAGGCGAACACTGAAGCTTTCTTT
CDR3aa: CASSLVPGQANTEAFF

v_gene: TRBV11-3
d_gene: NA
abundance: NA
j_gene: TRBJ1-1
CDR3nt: TGTGCCAGCAGCCTGGAGGGCGAAGCTTTCTTT
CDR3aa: CASSLEGEAFF

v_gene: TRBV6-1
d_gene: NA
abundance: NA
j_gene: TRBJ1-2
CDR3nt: TGTGCCAGCATCTTGACGAGCGGAGACGGCTACACCTTC
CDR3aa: CASILTSGDGYTF

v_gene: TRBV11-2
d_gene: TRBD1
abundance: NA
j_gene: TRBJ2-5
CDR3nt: TGTGCCAGCAGCCTGATACAGGGGTTGGAGGAGACCCAGTACTTC
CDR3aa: CASSLIQGLEETQYF

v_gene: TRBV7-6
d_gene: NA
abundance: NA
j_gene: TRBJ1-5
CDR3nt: TGTGCCAGCAGCCCAGGGTGGGGGGTAAACCTTAATCAGCCCCAGCATTTT
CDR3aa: CASSPGWGVNLNQPQHF

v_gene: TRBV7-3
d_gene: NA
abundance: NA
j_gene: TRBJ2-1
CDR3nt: TGTGCCAGCAGCAGACAGACCAGCTCCTACAATGAGCAGTTCTTC
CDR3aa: CASSRQTSSYNEQFF

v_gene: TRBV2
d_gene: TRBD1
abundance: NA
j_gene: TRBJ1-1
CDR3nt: TGTGCCAGCAAGCAGGGGGCGAGCGCTGAAGCTTTCTTT
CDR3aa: CASKQGASAEAFF

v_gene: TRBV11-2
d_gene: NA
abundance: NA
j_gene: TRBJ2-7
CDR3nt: TGTGCCAGCAGCCACGGGGGGCTTAACGAGCAGTACTTC
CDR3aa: CASSHGGLNEQYF

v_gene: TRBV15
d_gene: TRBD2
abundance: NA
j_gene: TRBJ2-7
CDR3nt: TGTGCCACCAGCAGAGATCGGCGGGAGGGGATCTACGAGCAGTACTTC
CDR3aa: CATSRDRREGIYEQYF

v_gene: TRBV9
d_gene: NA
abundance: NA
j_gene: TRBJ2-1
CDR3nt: TGTGCCAGCTGCAGGGATCCCTCCAATGAGCAGTTCTTC
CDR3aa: CASCRDPSNEQFF

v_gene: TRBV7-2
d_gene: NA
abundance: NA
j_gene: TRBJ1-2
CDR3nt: TGTGCCAGCAGCTACAGCCGGGGCTACACCTTC
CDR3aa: CASSYSRGYTF

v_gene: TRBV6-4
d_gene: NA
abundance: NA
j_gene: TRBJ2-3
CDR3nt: TGTGCCAGCAGTGGGACAGCTAGCACAGATACGCAGTATTTT
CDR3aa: CASSGTASTDTQYF

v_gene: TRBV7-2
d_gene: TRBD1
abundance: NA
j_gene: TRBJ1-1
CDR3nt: TGTGCCAGCAGCTTAGCCGGGACAGGGGGCACTGAAGCTTTCTTT
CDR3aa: CASSLAGTGGTEAFF

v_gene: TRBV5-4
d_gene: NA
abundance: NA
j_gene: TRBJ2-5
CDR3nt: TGTGCCAGCAGCTTGGGGACAGCCACCCAAGAGACCCAGTACTTC
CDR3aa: CASSLGTATQETQYF

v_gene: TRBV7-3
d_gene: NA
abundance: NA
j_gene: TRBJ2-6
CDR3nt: TGTGCCAGCAGCCCTTCCGGGTCTGGGGCCAACGTCCTGACTTTC
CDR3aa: CASSPSGSGANVLTF

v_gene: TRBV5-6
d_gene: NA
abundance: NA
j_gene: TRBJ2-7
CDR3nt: TGTGCCAGCAGCTTTTCGGGGTTGGGCGAGCAGTACTTC
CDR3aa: CASSFSGLGEQYF

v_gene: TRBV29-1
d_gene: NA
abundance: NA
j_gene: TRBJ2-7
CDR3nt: TGCAGCGTCCGACTGAGCCTCTACGAGCAGTACTTC
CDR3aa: CSVRLSLYEQYF

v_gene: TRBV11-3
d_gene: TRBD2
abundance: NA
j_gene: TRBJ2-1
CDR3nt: TGTGCCAGCAGCGCAGGACGGGGGGGCTGGAATGAGCAGTTCTTC
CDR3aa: CASSAGRGGWNEQFF

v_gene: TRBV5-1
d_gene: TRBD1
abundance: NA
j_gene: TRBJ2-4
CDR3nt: TGCGCCAGCAGCGTAACCGGGACAGGGTACGACATTCAGTACTTC
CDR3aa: CASSVTGTGYDIQYF

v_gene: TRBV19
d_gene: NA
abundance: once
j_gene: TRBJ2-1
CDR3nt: TGTGCCAGTACGGTAGCGCTAAGCTCCTACAATGAGCAGTTCTTC
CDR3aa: CASTVALSSYNEQFF

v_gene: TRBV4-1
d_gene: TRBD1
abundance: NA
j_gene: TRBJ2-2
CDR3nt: TGCGCCAGCAGCGGAAAAGGACAGGGAGGGAACACCGGGGAGCTGTTTTTT
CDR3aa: CASSGKGQGGNTGELFF

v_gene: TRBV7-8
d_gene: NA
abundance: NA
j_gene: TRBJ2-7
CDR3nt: TGTGCCAGCAGCTTTGGAGGCGGAGGCTCCTACGAGCAGTACTTC
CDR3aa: CASSFGGGGSYEQYF

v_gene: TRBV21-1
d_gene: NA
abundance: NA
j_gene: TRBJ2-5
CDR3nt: TGTGCCAGCAGCAAAGGGACAGGGACTTCCCAAGAGACCCAGTACTTC
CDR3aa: CASSKGTGTSQETQYF

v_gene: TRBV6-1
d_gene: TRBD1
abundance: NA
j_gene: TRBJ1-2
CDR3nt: TGTGCCGCCACTGACAGGGGGCAAAGCTATGGCTACACCTTC
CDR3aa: CAATDRGQSYGYTF

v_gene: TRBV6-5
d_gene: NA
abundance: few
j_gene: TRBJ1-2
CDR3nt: TGTGCCAGCATTCAACAGGGTTCCTATGGCTACACCTTC
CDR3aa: CASIQQGSYGYTF

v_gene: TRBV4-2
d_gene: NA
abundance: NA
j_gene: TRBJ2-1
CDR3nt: TGTGCCAGCAGCCAGCAGACAGTTTTAAATGAGCAGTTCTTC
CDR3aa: CASSQQTVLNEQFF

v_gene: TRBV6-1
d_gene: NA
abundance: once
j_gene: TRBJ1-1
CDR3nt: TGTGCCAGCAGAGACTGGACAGTTCGGTACACTGAAGCTTTCTTT
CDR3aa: CASRDWTVRYTEAFF

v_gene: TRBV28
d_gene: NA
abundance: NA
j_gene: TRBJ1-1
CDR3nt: TGTGCCAGCAGTCCCTGGGGCCAGGGAAACACTGAAGCTTTCTTT
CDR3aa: CASSPWGQGNTEAFF

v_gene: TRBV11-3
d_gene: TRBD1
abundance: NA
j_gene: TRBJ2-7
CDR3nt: TGTGCCAGCAGCACGGACAGGCCCTACGAGCAGTACTTC
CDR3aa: CASSTDRPYEQYF

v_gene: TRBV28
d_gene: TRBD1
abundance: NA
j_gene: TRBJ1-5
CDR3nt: TGTGCCAGCAGTATACAGGGGTCCAGGAATCAGCCCCAGCATTTT
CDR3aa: CASSIQGSRNQPQHF

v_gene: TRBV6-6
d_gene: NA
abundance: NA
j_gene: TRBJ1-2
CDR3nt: TGTGCCAGCAGTTACTTAGATCCGGAGGGCTACACCTTC
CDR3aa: CASSYLDPEGYTF

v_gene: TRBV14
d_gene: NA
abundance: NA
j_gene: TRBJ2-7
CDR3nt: TGTGCCAGCAGACCTGCGGGGCAGGGCCACGAGCAGTACTTC
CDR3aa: CASRPAGQGHEQYF

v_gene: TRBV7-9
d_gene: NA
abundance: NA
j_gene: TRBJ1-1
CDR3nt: TGTGCCAGCAGCTTAGTCCCCCCGGGGGCTGAAGCTTTCTTT
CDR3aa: CASSLVPPGAEAFF

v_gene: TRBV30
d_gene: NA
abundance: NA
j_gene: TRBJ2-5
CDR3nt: TGTGCCTGGAGAGGGTGGTCACTAGATCAAGAGACCCAGTACTTC
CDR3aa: CAWRGWSLDQETQYF

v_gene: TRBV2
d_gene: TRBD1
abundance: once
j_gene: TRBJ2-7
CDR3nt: TGTGCCAGCGGCAGACAGGGAGTGCACGAGCAGTACTTC
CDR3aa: CASGRQGVHEQYF

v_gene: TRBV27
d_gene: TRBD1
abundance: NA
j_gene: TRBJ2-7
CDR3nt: TGTGCCAGCAGTTTGTCGACAGGGGGCTACGAGCAGTACTTC
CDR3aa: CASSLSTGGYEQYF

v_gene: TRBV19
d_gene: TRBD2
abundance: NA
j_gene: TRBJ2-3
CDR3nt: TGTGCCAGTAGTACCGCGGGACTAACTAGCACAGATACGCAGTATTTT
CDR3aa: CASSTAGLTSTDTQYF

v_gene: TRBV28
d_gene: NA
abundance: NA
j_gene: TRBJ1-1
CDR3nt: TGTGCCAGCAGTTTAAGTACCAGAATGAACACTGAAGCTTTCTTT
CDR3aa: CASSLSTRMNTEAFF

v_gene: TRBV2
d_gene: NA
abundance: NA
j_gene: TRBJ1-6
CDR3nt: TGTGCCAGCAGTGAGAGGGTTAAGGGTTCACCCCTCCACTTT
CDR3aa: CASSERVKGSPLHF

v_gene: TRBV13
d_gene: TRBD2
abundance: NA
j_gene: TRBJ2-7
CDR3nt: TGTGCCAGCAGCTTAGTGGGCTCGGGAGGCCTACTCTACGAGCAGTACTTC
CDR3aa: CASSLVGSGGLLYEQYF

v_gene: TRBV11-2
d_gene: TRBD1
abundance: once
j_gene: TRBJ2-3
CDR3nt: TGTGCCAGCAGCTTCGGGACAGGGAGAGATGGGGACACAGATACGCAGTATTTT
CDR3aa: CASSFGTGRDGDTDTQYF

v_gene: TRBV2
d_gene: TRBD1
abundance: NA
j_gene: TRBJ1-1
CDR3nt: TGTGCCAGCAGGCAGGACAGGGCGTCTGAAGCTTTCTTT
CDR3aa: CASRQDRASEAFF

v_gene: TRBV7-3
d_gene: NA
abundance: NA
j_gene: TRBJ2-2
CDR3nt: TGTGCCAGCAGCTCACTAAACCGGGGGTTGACCGGGGAGCTGTTTTTT
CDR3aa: CASSSLNRGLTGELFF

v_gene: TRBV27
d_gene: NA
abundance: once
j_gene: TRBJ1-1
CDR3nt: TGTGCCAGCAGTTTAGACAGGACCCGCGGGGAAGCTTTCTTT
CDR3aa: CASSLDRTRGEAFF

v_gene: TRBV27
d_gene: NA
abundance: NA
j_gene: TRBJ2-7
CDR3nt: TGTGCCAGCAGCTGGGCAGGGGTCTACGAGCAGTACTTC
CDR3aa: CASSWAGVYEQYF

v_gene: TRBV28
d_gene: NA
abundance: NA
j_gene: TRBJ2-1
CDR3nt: TGTGCCAGCCTATCTCTAGCGCCCAGCTCCTACAATGAGCAGTTCTTC
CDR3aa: CASLSLAPSSYNEQFF